This T cell receptor beta chain was sequenced in a study of T cells in tumors after PD-1 blockade. As for the study in general: A subset received ongoing vismodegib 150 mg daily alongside anti-PD-1 therapy. General study results and limits: Peripheral recruitment is suggested, as some novel exhausted tumor clones were in pre-treatment blood.

Germline CDR1 SQVTM, CDR2 ANQGSEA. V trimming: 6 bases; J trimming: 0 bases; junction bases outside the gene matches: 2. The CDR3 extends over 12 amino acids. As for this clone: Antigen unknown.

Template: tumor biopsy or peripheral blood genomic DNA, roughly 550-6,500 ng per sample. Repertoires were generated with immunoSEQ multiplex PCR, while TCRdb's copy carries only in-frame clones and drops some. The table lists about 60,000 clones, approximately 79% of them singletons. The chain joins TRBV29-1 to TRBJ2-7; 7 positions agree with TRBD1. Here the sequenced sample was PBMCs, taken after anti-PD-1 treatment. This receptor was obtained from a human donor with basal cell carcinoma. DNA for the CDR3: TGCAGCGTCCGGGACAGCTCCTACGAGCAGTACTTC. The encoded protein is CSVRDSSYEQYF.